The next 14 T cell receptor beta chains were all read from a single sample in a study of OX40 agonist ivuxolimab in advanced cancers. The assay was immunoSEQ multiplex PCR, and TCRdb's table has in-frame clones only and misses some. Of approximately 40,000 clones in the sample, 75% to 90% were seen once. The sequencing used CD4+ or CD8+ T cells sorted from blood, collected in a trial of the OX40 agonist ivuxolimab. Every receptor here comes from an adult with an advanced solid tumor such as melanoma, head and neck, liver or kidney cancer.

The chain carries TRBV4-1 and TRBJ2-1; D not certain. The CDR3 runs to 12 residues. Germline assignment: CDR1 MGHRA and CDR2 YSYEKL. The ends were cut back, 1 base at V and 12 bases at J, with 10 bases in the middle. In DNA, the CDR3 is TGCGCCAGCAGCCAAGTCGGATTAGGGCAGTTCTTC. It codes for CASSQVGLGQFF.

CDR3 sequence (DNA): TGTGCCAGCAGCCTACGAAATAGCTGGACTGAAGCTTTCTTT. Its protein is CASSLRNSWTEAFF. The chain joins TRBV5-4 to TRBJ1-1; D remains unclear. CDR3 length: 14 amino acids. Germline values: CDR1 SGHNT, CDR2 YYREEE (reference sequence). Deletions cut 4 bases from V and 5 bases from J, with 15 bases between.

The chain couples TRBV27 to TRBJ2-7; no definite D call. The ends were cut back, 3 bases at V and 0 bases at J, with 9 bases in the middle. Germline values: CDR1 MNHEY, CDR2 SMNVEV (reference sequence). The CDR3 contains 14 residues. CDR3 nucleotide sequence: TGTGCCAGCAGTTTTGGTGGCAGCTCCTACGAGCAGTACTTC. Protein product: CASSFGGSSYEQYF.

The chain uses TRBV11-3 and TRBJ2-3; D might be TRBD1 (6 bases). V was cut by 5 bases and J by 0 bases, with 15 bases left in between. CDR1 is SGHNT, CDR2 YENEEA, per germline. This CDR3 contains 16 residues. CDR3 nucleotides: TGTGCCAGCAGCCCATTAGGGGGAACTAGCACAGATACGCAGTATTTT. Its translation is CASSPLGGTSTDTQYF.

The rearrangement links TRBV2 to TRBJ2-5; D gene ambiguous. Germline CDR1 is SNHLY and CDR2 is FYNNEI. The ends were cut back, 2 bases at V and 3 bases at J, with 7 bases in the middle. This CDR3 has 13 residues. CDR3 loop: CASSEFVKETQYF. The CDR3 DNA sequence: TGTGCCAGCAGTGAATTCGTGAAAGAGACCCAGTACTTC.

The sample holds a few counts of this clone. The chain carries TRBV28 and TRBJ2-5, with 7 bases lining up with TRBD2. The trim removed 6 bases at V and 5 bases at J, leaving 12 bases unmatched. This CDR3 is built from 15 residues. Germline V lookup: CDR1 MDHEN, CDR2 SYDVKM. As DNA, the CDR3 is TGTGCCAGCAGCCCTGCTATCCACGGGGGGGAGACCCAGTACTTC. The encoded protein is CASSPAIHGGETQYF.

The V gene is TRBV28, the J gene TRBJ1-2, with TRBD1 matching 7 bases. The J segment lost 3 bases and the V segment lost 5 bases, leaving 3 bases of the junction unmatched. Looked up from germline, CDR1 is MDHEN and CDR2 is SYDVKM. The CDR3 extends over 13 amino acids. CDR3 amino acids: CASSPGTDYGYTF. CDR3 DNA: TGTGCCAGCAGTCCGGGGACAGACTATGGCTACACCTTC.

The chain recombines TRBV6-5 with TRBJ1-6, with D unclear. Germline CDR1 reads MNHEY; CDR2 reads SVGAGI. CDR3 size: 15 residues. V was clipped by 6 bases and J by 6 bases, with 15 bases between them. The CDR3 loop is CASSPGLHFNSPLHF. The DNA of the CDR3 is TGTGCCAGCAGCCCTGGACTCCACTTTAATTCACCCCTCCACTTT.

This chain joins TRBV5-5 and TRBJ2-7; 7 nucleotides align to TRBD1. Germline V gives CDR1 SGHKS, CDR2 YYEKEE (reference sequence). The trim removed 4 bases at V and 7 bases at J, leaving 5 bases unmatched. The CDR3 has 12 amino acids. CDR3 DNA: TGTGCCAGCAGCGTGACAGGGCGGGAGCAGTACTTC. Amino acids: CASSVTGREQYF. Variable domain in full (rest from reference TRBV5-5 and TRBJ2-7): DAGVTQSPTHLIKTRGQQVTLRCSPISGHKSVSWYQQVLGQGPQFIFQYYEKEERGRGNFPDRFSARQFPNYSSELNVNALLLGDSALYLCASSVTGREQYFGPGTRLTVT.

The chain recombines TRBV10-2 with TRBJ1-1; no clear D. CDR1 and CDR2 from the germline V gene are WSHSY and SAAADI. The CDR3 runs to 14 residues. V was pared by 2 bases and J by 2 bases, with 9 bases between. The CDR3 spells CASSEGIGNTEAFF. In DNA form, the CDR3 reads TGCGCCAGCAGTGAGGGGATCGGAAACACTGAAGCTTTCTTT.

The chain carries TRBV27 and TRBJ2-3; the D is unclear. This CDR3 is 14 amino acids long. The germline gives CDR1 MNHEY, CDR2 SMNVEV (reference sequence). V lost 2 bases, J lost 2 bases, and 8 bases lay in between. The CDR3 sequence: CASSLAAFTDTQYF. DNA of the CDR3: TGTGCCAGCAGTTTAGCCGCCTTCACAGATACGCAGTATTTT.

This CDR3 is CASRSGSLDTQYF. DNA of the CDR3: TGTGCCAGCAGATCCGGGAGTTTGGATACGCAGTATTTT. The V gene is TRBV4-2, the J gene TRBJ2-3; a weak D match, TRBD2 (6 bases). This CDR3 spans 13 amino acids. Germline values: CDR1 LGHNA, CDR2 YNFKEQ. V was cut by 6 bases and J by 6 bases, with 13 bases left in between.

This clone was observed a single time. The chain couples TRBV28 to TRBJ1-5; 7 nucleotides line up with TRBD1. CDR3 size: 17 residues. Germline CDR1 is MDHEN and CDR2 is SYDVKM. V lost 6 bases and J lost 4; bases outside the gene matches: 15. CDR3 DNA: TGTGCCAGCAGAACGAGTAATCCTACAGGGGATAATCAGCCCCAGCATTTT. The encoded protein is CASRTSNPTGDNQPQHF.

The chain has TRBV5-1 and TRBJ2-1, with TRBD2 matching 7 bases. This CDR3 spans 18 amino acids. V shed 2 bases and J 1 base; nucleotides not matched to a gene: 12. In germline, CDR1 is SGHRS, CDR2 YFSETQ. Here the CDR3 reads CASSFLGTTIGSYNEQFF. The CDR3 DNA follows: TGCGCCAGCAGCTTCCTCGGGACTACCATCGGATCCTACAATGAGCAGTTCTTC.